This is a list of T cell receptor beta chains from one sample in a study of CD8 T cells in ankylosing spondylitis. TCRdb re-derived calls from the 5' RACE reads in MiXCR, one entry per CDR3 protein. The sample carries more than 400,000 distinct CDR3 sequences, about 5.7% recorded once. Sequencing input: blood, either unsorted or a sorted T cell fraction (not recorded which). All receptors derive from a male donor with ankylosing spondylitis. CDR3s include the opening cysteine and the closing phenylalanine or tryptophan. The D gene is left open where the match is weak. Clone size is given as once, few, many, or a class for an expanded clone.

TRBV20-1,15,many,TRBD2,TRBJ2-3,TGCAGTGCTCCGGCCGGGACTAGCGGGGTAGATACGCAGTATTTT,CSAPAGTSGVDTQYF
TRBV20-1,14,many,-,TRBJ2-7,TGCAGTGCTAGAGTACCGGGGAGAAACTACGAGCAGTACTTC,CSARVPGRNYEQYF
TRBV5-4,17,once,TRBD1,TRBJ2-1,TGTGCCAGCAGCCCTGGGACAGGGAGACCCTCCTACAATGAGCAGTTCTTC,CASSPGTGRPSYNEQFF
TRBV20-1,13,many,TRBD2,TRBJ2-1,TGCAGTGCGCGGCGGGGGGGAGACAATGAGCAGTTCTTC,CSARRGGDNEQFF
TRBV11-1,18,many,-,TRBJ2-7,TGTGCCAGCAGCTCTTTGGGGGGCCCCGGCGGGGCCTCCTACGAGCAGTACTTC,CASSSLGGPGGASYEQYF
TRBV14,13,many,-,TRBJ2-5,TGTGCCAGCAGCCATTTAGATCAAGAGACCCAGTACTTC,CASSHLDQETQYF
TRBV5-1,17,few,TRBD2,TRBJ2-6,TGCGCCAGCAGCACCCGCCCTAGCGGTGAAGGGGCCAACGTCCTGACTTTC,CASSTRPSGEGANVLTF
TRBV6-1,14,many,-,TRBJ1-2,TGTGCCAGCAGTGAAGGGCGGATGAACTATGGCTACACCTTC,CASSEGRMNYGYTF
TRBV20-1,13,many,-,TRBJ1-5,TGCAGTGCTAGAGTGGGGGGGAATCAGCCCCAGCATTTT,CSARVGGNQPQHF
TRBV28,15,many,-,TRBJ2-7,TGTGCCAGCAGTTCCTACCCCGGGCCCGCGTACGAGCAGTACTTC,CASSSYPGPAYEQYF
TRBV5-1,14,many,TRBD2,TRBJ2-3,TGCGCCAGCAGCATCAGCGGGAGGACAGATACGCAGTATTTT,CASSISGRTDTQYF
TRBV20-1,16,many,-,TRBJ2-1,TGCAGTGCTAGAGATTTTCGGGGCCTTCAGTACAATGAGCAGTTCTTC,CSARDFRGLQYNEQFF
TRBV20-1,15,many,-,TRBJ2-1,TGCAGTGCCAAAAGGACTACGCAAAACTACAATGAGCAGTTCTTC,CSAKRTTQNYNEQFF
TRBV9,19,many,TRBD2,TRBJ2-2,TGTGCCAGCAGCCAGAGGGCCCAGACTAGCGGGATTCACACCGGGGAGCTGTTTTTT,CASSQRAQTSGIHTGELFF
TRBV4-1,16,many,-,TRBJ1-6,TGCGCCAGCAGCCCCCAGGAGGGCTCCTATAATTCACCCCTCCACTTT,CASSPQEGSYNSPLHF
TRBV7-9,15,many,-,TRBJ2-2,TGTGCCAGCAGCTCCTGGTTTGCGAACACCGGGGAGCTGTTTTTT,CASSSWFANTGELFF
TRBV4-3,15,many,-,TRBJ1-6,TGCGCCAGCAGCCAAGAGAAAGGTTATAATTCACCCCTCCACTTT,CASSQEKGYNSPLHF
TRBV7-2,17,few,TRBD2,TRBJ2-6,TGTGCCAGCAGCTTAACTAGCGGGACGAACGGGGCCAACGTCCTGACTTTC,CASSLTSGTNGANVLTF
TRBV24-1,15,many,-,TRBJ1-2,TGTGCCACCAGTTCCCGGGACAAGAGGTATGGTGGCTACACCTTC,CATSSRDKRYGGYTF